Each of the 21 T cell receptor beta chains below was sequenced from the same sample in a study of CD8 T cells in ankylosing spondylitis. Study-wide results and limits: Ankylosing spondylitis blood appeared to carry a characteristic TCR beta motif of roughly 8 highly homologous variants.

TCRdb fed the 5' RACE reads into MiXCR, producing one record per CDR3 protein. The table has a few hundred thousand distinct CDR3 sequences, 6.5% to 10% seen once. These receptors have no known antigen. The source material was blood, either unsorted or a sorted T cell fraction (not recorded which). The receptors were sampled from a male donor with ankylosing spondylitis.

This clonotype came up a few times. The V call is TRBV12-3 or TRBV12-4, the J call TRBJ2-1; possible D gene TRBD2, 6 bases. This CDR3 has 12 residues. V dropped 5 bases and J dropped 9 bases, with 11 bases sitting between them. CDR3 in DNA: TGTGCCAGCAGTACGACTAGTATTGAGCAGTTCTTC. Amino acids: CASSTTSIEQFF.

As regards this clonotype: An end of the junction does not agree with germline; a read error may underlie this. This rearrangement joins TRBV20-1 to TRBJ2-1; D uncertain. Germline V gene sequence: CDR1 DFQATT, CDR2 SNEGSKA (reference sequence). The CDR3 runs 14 residues. CDR3 nucleotides: TGCAGTGCTCTGACCATTCGCTTTTACAGTGAGCAGTTCTTC. Its protein is CSALTIRFYSEQFF.

At least ten counts were recorded for this clonotype. The chain recombines TRBV7-9 with TRBJ2-4; D is ambiguous. In germline, CDR1 is SEHNR, CDR2 FQNEAQ (reference sequence). The CDR3 has 11 amino acids. V was shortened by 5 bases and J by 10 bases, with 9 bases between the two germline ends. For the CDR3, the DNA is TGTGCCAGCAGCACGACTGAGATTCAGTACTTC. Its protein product is CASSTTEIQYF.

This clonotype was counted many times. This sequence joins TRBV9 and TRBJ2-3, with no clear D. The CDR3 runs 16 residues. Trimming pared 0 bases from V and 1 base from J, leaving 12 bases between. Germline CDR1 SGDLS, CDR2 YYNGEE. CDR3 residues: CASSVAPVSGTDTQYF. Written as DNA, the CDR3 is TGTGCCAGCAGCGTAGCCCCGGTATCTGGCACAGATACGCAGTATTTT. Full variable domain (outside the CDR3, taken from reference TRBV9 and TRBJ2-3): DSGVTQTPKHLITATGQRVTLRCSPRSGDLSVYWYQQSLDQGLQFLIQYYNGEERAKGNILERFSAQQFPDLHSELNLSSLELGDSALYFCASSVAPVSGTDTQYFGPGTRLTVL.

There are a few counts of this clonotype. V is TRBV12-3 or TRBV12-4 and J is TRBJ2-1; D unresolved. V was trimmed by 6 bases and J by 6 bases, leaving 9 bases between them. The CDR3 runs 12 residues. As DNA, the CDR3 is TGTGCCAGCAGAACCCCGCCCAATGAGCAGTTCTTC. Amino acid sequence: CASRTPPNEQFF.

This clonotype was seen more than once but under ten times. The V and J genes are TRBV3-1 and TRBJ1-2; D might be TRBD1 (6 bases). The CDR3 contains 13 residues. V was trimmed by 4 bases and J by 3 bases, leaving 9 bases between them. Germline V gene lookup returns CDR1 LGHDT and CDR2 YNNKEL (reference sequence). CDR3 bases: TGTGCCAGCAGCCCGGACAGCTACTATGGCTACACCTTC. It yields the protein CASSPDSYYGYTF. The variable domain in full, completed from reference TRBV3-1 and TRBJ1-2, reads DTAVSQTPKYLVTQMGNDKSIKCEQNLGHDTMYWYKQDSKKFLKIMFSYNNKELIINETVPNRFSPKSPDKAHLNLHINSLELGDSAVYFCASSPDSYYGYTFGSGTRLTVV.

This clonotype was seen only a few times. The chain combines TRBV28 with TRBJ2-2; D call uncertain. Germline V gives CDR1 MDHEN, CDR2 SYDVKM. The CDR3 runs to 11 residues. The V gene lost 4 bases and the J gene lost 13 bases, with 10 bases spanning the gap. The CDR3 DNA reads as TGTGCCAGCAGTTACGCCTCCGGGCTGTTTTTT. The encoded protein is CASSYASGLFF.

This chain uses TRBV5-1 with TRBJ2-2, with a possible D match to TRBD2 (7 bases). This CDR3 is built from 15 residues. From germline, CDR1 is SGHRS and CDR2 YFSETQ. V was trimmed by 4 bases and J by 1 base, leaving 11 bases between them. The DNA for the CDR3 is TGCGCCAGCAGCGTCGGGGGGCAGAACACCGGGGAGCTGTTTTTT. Its protein is CASSVGGQNTGELFF.

The chain couples TRBV7-2 to TRBJ2-5; D possibly corresponds to TRBD2 (6 bases). Germline V gene data show CDR1 as SGHTA and CDR2 as FQGNSA. This CDR3 has 16 residues. Trimming took 5 bases from V and 4 from J, leaving 20 bases between them. This CDR3 reads CASSHGRSPGGETQYF. The CDR3, as DNA: TGTGCCAGCAGCCACGGTCGGTCCCCCGGGGGAGAGACCCAGTACTTC.

Only a few counts were recorded for this clonotype. CDR3 loop: CASSYTPGTGQPQHF. The CDR3 region has the DNA TGTGCCAGCAGTTACACCCCGGGGACCGGCCAGCCCCAGCATTTT. This chain connects TRBV6-2 or TRBV6-3 to TRBJ1-5; TRBD1 might be the D (5 bases). Germline CDR1 is MNHEY and CDR2 is SVGEGT. This CDR3 contains 15 residues. With 2 bases removed from V and 7 bases from J, the gap between germline ends came to 15 bases.

This clonotype was observed a few times. The chain has TRBV18 and TRBJ2-5; D remains ambiguous. Germline V gives CDR1 KGHSH, CDR2 LQKENI. Trimming shortened V by 0 bases and J by 1 base, and 6 bases separated the two germline ends. CDR3 size: 14 residues. The CDR3 loop reads CASSPPYAQETQYF. In DNA form, the CDR3 reads TGTGCCAGCTCACCACCGTACGCCCAAGAGACCCAGTACTTC. The whole variable domain, filled in from reference TRBV18 and TRBJ2-5, reads NAGVMQNPRHLVRRRGQEARLRCSPMKGHSHVYWYRQLPEEGLKFMVYLQKENIIDESGMPKERFSAEFPKEGPSILRIQQVVRGDSAAYFCASSPPYAQETQYFGPGTRLLVL.

In this sample, this clonotype turned up many times. The chain couples TRBV7-9 to TRBJ2-2; D not certain. Trimming removed 1 base from V and 11 bases from J, with 5 bases in between. Germline V gene sequence: CDR1 SEHNR, CDR2 FQNEAQ (reference sequence). CDR3 length equals 11 residues. The CDR3 DNA sequence: TGTGCCAGCAGCTTAGAGAGAGAGCTGTTTTTT. Translation gives CASSLERELFF.

This clonotype was seen a single time. The conserved final phenylalanine or tryptophan is absent from the CDR3, which likely points to a read error. The rearrangement joins TRBV11-2 to TRBJ2-7; D is unresolved. CDR1 is SGHAT and CDR2 is FQNNGV in the germline V gene. V was shortened by 1 base and J by 4 bases, with 5 bases between the two germline ends. This CDR3 has 12 amino acids. CDR3 sequence (DNA): TGTGCCAGCAGCTTAGGGACGTACGAGCAGTACCTC. It translates to CASSLGTYEQYL.

This clonotype was found a few times. The chain combines TRBV10-3 with TRBJ2-5; TRBD1 aligns across 8 bases. Germline values: CDR1 ENHRY, CDR2 SYGVKD. The CDR3 consists of 11 residues. The trim removed 9 bases at V and 5 bases at J, leaving 2 bases unmatched. The CDR3 is CAIRQGETQYF. In DNA form, the CDR3 reads TGTGCCATAAGACAGGGGGAGACCCAGTACTTC.

This clonotype was found many times. Here the CDR3 reads CASSQDSKIGNEKLFF. The CDR3 bases are TGCGCCAGCAGCCAAGATAGCAAGATAGGTAATGAAAAACTGTTTTTT. The chain combines TRBV4-1 with TRBJ1-4; D uncertain. There are 16 residues in the CDR3. Per germline, CDR1 MGHRA and CDR2 YSYEKL. V was clipped by 0 bases and J by 4 bases, with 12 bases between them.

The chain has TRBV4-3 and TRBJ2-3, with 10 bases fitting TRBD2. The CDR3 sequence is 16 residues long. Germline V gene data show CDR1 as LGHNA and CDR2 as YSLEER. The V gene end was trimmed by 1 base and the J gene end by 0 bases; junction bases not matched to a gene: 1. CDR3 coding DNA: TGCGCCAGCAGCCAAGGGACTAGCGGTAGCACAGATACGCAGTATTTT. Encoded protein: CASSQGTSGSTDTQYF.

This clonotype was seen a handful of times. The genes are TRBV4-3 and TRBJ2-6; TRBD1 matches at 8 bases. CDR3 length: 19 residues. Germline V CDR1 and CDR2: LGHNA, YSLEER. Trimming removed 0 bases from V and 0 bases from J; junction bases left unmatched: 7. The DNA for the CDR3 is TGCGCCAGCAGCCAAGATAACAGGGGGGCCACCTCTGGGGCCAACGTCCTGACTTTC. Translation: CASSQDNRGATSGANVLTF.

In its sample, this clonotype was seen many times. The chain combines TRBV27 with TRBJ2-7, with D possibly TRBD1 on 6 matching bases. Germline lookup yields CDR1 MNHEY and CDR2 SMNVEV (reference sequence). Trimming took off 5 bases at V and 0 bases at J, with 8 bases between the two ends. This CDR3 has 13 amino acids. This chain's CDR3 is CASSRTVSYEQYF. CDR3 DNA: TGTGCCAGCAGTCGGACAGTCTCCTACGAGCAGTACTTC.

In this sample, this clonotype turned up a few times. J is TRBJ2-1 and V is TRBV18; 15 bases agree with TRBD2. CDR1 and CDR2 (germline): KGHSH, LQKENI. This CDR3 has 15 amino acids. V trimming: 3 bases; J trimming: 8 bases; junction bases outside the gene matches: 2. CDR3 region: CASSPGLAGGYEQFF. As DNA, the CDR3 is TGTGCCAGCTCACCGGGACTAGCGGGAGGTTATGAGCAGTTCTTC.

This clonotype occurred many times. V usage is TRBV29-1 and J usage is TRBJ2-4; TRBD1 is a possible D gene (6 bases). V was cut by 5 bases and J by 6 bases, with 11 bases left in between. Looked up from germline, CDR1 is SQVTM and CDR2 is ANQGSEA. The CDR3 consists of 12 residues. As DNA, the CDR3 is TGCAGCGTTCGGACAGCCGGAAACATTCAGTACTTC. This translates into CSVRTAGNIQYF.

This clonotype turned up a few times. The rearrangement uses TRBV12-3 or TRBV12-4 and TRBJ2-1, with 7 bases fitting TRBD2. Trimming cost V 5 bases and J 5 bases; bases outside gene matches: 6. The CDR3 sequence is 14 residues long. CDR3 sequence reads: CASSQAGVNNEQFF. For the CDR3, the DNA is TGTGCCAGCAGTCAGGCGGGAGTCAACAATGAGCAGTTCTTC.